This is a list of T cell receptor beta chains from one sample in a study of beta chain features in type 1 diabetes. TCRdb's copy holds only in-frame clones and misses some; the assay was immunoSEQ multiplex PCR. The sample records hundreds of thousands of clones, around 15% being singletons. The sequenced sample was central memory CD4+ T cells from blood. These receptor sequences come from a man aged 25 to 45 in good health. CDR3s include the opening cysteine and the closing phenylalanine or tryptophan. The D gene is left open where the match is weak.

d_call v_call cdr3_aa
- TRBV11-3 CASSLVGGTGTDTQYF
TRBD2 TRBV11-2 CASSLGPTSGEDTQYF
- TRBV2 CASSMGGNSPLHF
- TRBV19 CASSTKRQDRRAKNIQYF
TRBD1 TRBV5-1 CASSSPTQGQAPTPYGYTF
- TRBV19 CASTPLGLRSGANVLTF
TRBD2 TRBV10-1 CASSERGSGGAETQYF
- TRBV5-6 CASSLEVTEAFF
- TRBV28 CASSLTVGGNTGELFF
TRBD2 TRBV5-4 CASSFGLAGGPSEQFF
- TRBV7-9 CASSLTTGRETQYF
TRBD1 TRBV29-1 CSVDGQGYGYTF
- TRBV9 CASSVAGQLNEQFF
- TRBV19 CASSIGTGLAGSYGYTF
TRBD2 TRBV19 CASSTLAGRDEQFF
- TRBV6-5 CASSPGGNQPQHF
- TRBV5-4 CASSPVNRAPGYGYTF
TRBD1 TRBV5-1 CATSTGGTSTDTQYF
TRBD1 TRBV7-8 CASSHGTGGPQETQYF
TRBD1 TRBV5-6 CASSISGTGVYGYTF
- TRBV7-8 CASSPQREQFF